This entry features one TCR beta chain sequence. As originally analysed: Amplification of reference gene primers provided the estimated nucleated cell counts. Assay used: immunoSEQ multiplex PCR; TCRdb lists only in-frame clones, some missing. That table supplies the V and J calls and clone size; D and trimming were determined from the DNA. This table has fewer than 450,000 clones, roughly 90% appearing once. Seattle enrolled patients during active infection and tracked them longitudinally. The sample is drawn from a study of blood T cell repertoires in COVID-19. On the study more broadly: Acute-phase and convalescent COVID-19 samples originated in the United States, Italy and Spain. The cDNA or gDNA used as material had been derived from T cells, B-cell-depleted T cells, or PBMCs.

Germline loops: CDR1 SNHLY, CDR2 FYNNEI. The CDR3 runs to 13 residues. V lost 4 bases to trimming and J lost 4 bases, with 10 bases between them. The sample was peripheral blood. The V gene is TRBV2, the J gene TRBJ1-1, with a weak D call TRBD1 (6 bases). The sequence derives from a woman between 65 and 79 years old with COVID-19, enrolled during active disease. CDR3 DNA: TGTGCCAGCAGTGGGGTCAGGGGCACTGAAGCTTTCTTT. Its protein product is CASSGVRGTEAFF. The variable domain in full, completed from reference TRBV2 and TRBJ1-1, reads EPEVTQTPSHQVTQMGQEVILRCVPISNHLYFYWYRQILGQKVEFLVSFYNNEISEKSEIFDDQFSVERPDGSNFTLKIRSTKLEDSAMYFCASSGVRGTEAFFGQGTRLTVV.